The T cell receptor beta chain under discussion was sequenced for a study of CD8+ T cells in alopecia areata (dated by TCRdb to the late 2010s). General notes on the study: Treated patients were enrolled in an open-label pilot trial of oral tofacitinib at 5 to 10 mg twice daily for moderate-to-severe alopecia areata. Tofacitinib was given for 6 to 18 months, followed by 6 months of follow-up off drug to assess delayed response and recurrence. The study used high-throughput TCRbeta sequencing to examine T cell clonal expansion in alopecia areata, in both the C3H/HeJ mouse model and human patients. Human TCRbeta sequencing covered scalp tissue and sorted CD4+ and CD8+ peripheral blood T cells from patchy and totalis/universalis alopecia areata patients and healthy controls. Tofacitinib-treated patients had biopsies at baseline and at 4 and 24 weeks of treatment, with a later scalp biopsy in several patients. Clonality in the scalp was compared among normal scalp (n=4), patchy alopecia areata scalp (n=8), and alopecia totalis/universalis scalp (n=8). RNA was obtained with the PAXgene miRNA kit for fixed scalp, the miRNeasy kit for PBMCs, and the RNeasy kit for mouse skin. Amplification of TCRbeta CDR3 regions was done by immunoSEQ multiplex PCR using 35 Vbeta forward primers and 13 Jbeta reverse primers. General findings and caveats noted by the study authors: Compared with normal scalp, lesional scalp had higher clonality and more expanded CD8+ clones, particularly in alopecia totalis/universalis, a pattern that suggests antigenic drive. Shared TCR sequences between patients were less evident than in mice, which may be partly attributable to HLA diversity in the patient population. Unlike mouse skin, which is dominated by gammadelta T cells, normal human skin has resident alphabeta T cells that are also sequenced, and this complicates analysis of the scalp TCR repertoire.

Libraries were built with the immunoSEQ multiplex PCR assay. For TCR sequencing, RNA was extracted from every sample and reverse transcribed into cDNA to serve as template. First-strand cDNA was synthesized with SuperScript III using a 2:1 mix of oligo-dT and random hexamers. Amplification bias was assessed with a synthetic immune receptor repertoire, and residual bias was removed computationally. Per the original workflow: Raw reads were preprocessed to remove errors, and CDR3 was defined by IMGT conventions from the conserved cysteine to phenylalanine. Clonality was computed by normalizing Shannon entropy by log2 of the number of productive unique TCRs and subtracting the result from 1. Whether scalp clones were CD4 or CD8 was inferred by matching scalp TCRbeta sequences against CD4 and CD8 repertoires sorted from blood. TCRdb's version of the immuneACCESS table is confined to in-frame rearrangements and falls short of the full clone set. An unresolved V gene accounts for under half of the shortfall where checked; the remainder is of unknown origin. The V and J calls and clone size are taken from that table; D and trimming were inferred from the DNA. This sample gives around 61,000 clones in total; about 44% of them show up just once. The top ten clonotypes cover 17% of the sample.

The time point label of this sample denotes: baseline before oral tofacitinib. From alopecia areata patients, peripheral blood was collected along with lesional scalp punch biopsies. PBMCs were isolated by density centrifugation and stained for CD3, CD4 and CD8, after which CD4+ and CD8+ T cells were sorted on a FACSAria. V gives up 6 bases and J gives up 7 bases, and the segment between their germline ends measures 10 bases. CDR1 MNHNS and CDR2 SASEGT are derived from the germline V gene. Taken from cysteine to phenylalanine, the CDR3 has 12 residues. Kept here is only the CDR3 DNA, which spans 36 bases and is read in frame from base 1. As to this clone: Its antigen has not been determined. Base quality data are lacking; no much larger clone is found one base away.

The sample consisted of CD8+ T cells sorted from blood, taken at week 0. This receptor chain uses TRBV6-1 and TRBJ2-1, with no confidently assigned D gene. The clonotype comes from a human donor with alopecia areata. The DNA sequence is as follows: TGTGCCAGCAGGTACGGCACGAATGAGCAGTTCTTC. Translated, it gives CASRYGTNEQFF.